This TCR beta chain was obtained from a study of T-cell memory formation after mild COVID-19. This CDR3 contains 15 residues. In germline, CDR1 is SGHKS, CDR2 YYEKEE (reference sequence). V lost 4 bases and J 3 bases, leaving 14 bases between the germline ends. TCRdb reprocessed the 5' RACE reads with MiXCR, giving one entry per CDR3 protein. The repertoire includes some 48,000 distinct CDR3 sequences, roughly 27% of them detected once, and around two fifths sits in the top ten. This rearrangement joins TRBV5-5 to TRBJ1-5, with D unresolved. Source material: PBMCs or a T cell subset sorted from them (not recorded which). The clonotype was recovered from a young man who had mild COVID-19 (a few samples of this study predate the infection). Cell type and time point are not known. CDR3 region: CASSPRVATNQPQHF. The CDR3 DNA reads TGTGCCAGCAGCCCTCGGGTGGCTACCAATCAGCCCCAGCATTTT.